These 7 T cell receptor beta chains share one sample of origin, sequenced in a study of radiotherapy plus CTLA-4 blockade in lung cancer. The table came from immunoSEQ multiplex PCR; TCRdb's copy has only in-frame clones and leaves some out. The sample has about 90,000 clones, approximately 83% seen once; the top ten hold less than 15%. The sequencing used peripheral blood, collected from a patient treated with radiotherapy plus ipilimumab. These receptors originate from a human donor with non-small cell lung cancer that progressed on radiotherapy plus ipilimumab.

V gene TRBV6-1 combines with J gene TRBJ2-7, with a possible D match to TRBD1 (5 bases). In germline, CDR1 is MNHNS, CDR2 SASEGT. The CDR3 covers 15 residues. The germline V and J ends were trimmed by 7 bases and 2 bases, with 18 bases remaining between them. The CDR3 loop is CASMPIVSGTYEQYF. CDR3 DNA sequence: TGTGCCAGCATGCCAATCGTTTCAGGGACCTACGAGCAGTACTTC.

This rearrangement joins TRBV9 to TRBJ2-7; TRBD2 matches at 8 bases. The better agreement between TRBJ2-5 and the DNA end casts doubt on the J call. This CDR3 region has 17 residues. Per the germline V gene, CDR1 is SGDLS and CDR2 is YYNGEE. The CDR3 protein is CASSVGNTAGGRETQYF. CDR3 bases: TGTGCCAGCAGCGTGGGGAACACGGCGGGGGGCCGGGAGACCCAGTACTTC.

The chain has TRBV4-1 and TRBJ1-1, with 8 bases aligning to TRBD1. The germline gives CDR1 MGHRA, CDR2 YSYEKL. The junction had 9 bases not matched to a gene; V was cut back by 1 base and J by 5 bases. This CDR3 is built from 16 residues. The CDR3 reads CASSQGLRQGATEAFF. CDR3 in DNA: TGCGCCAGCAGCCAAGGACTCCGGCAGGGGGCAACTGAAGCTTTCTTT.

The V and J genes are TRBV19 and TRBJ2-7, with D possibly being TRBD1 (7 bases). Deletions cut 3 bases from V and 3 bases from J, with 15 bases between. From germline, CDR1 is LNHDA and CDR2 SQIVND (reference sequence). This CDR3 spans 15 amino acids. Here the CDR3 reads CASSILAGGGYEQYF. The CDR3 DNA is TGTGCCAGTAGTATTTTGGCAGGGGGAGGCTACGAGCAGTACTTC.

The chain links TRBV18 to TRBJ1-5; possibly TRBD1 for D (6 bases). The CDR3 covers 15 residues. V was pared by 2 bases and J by 1 base, with 9 bases between. Germline V gives CDR1 KGHSH, CDR2 LQKENI. CDR3 in DNA: TGTGCCAGCTCACCAGGGGGGGGCAGCAATCAGCCCCAGCATTTT. It specifies CASSPGGGSNQPQHF.

CDR3 amino acids: CASSRQTGNYGYTF. CDR3 nucleotide sequence: TGTGCCAGCAGCCGTCAGACAGGCAACTATGGCTACACCTTC. V usage is TRBV27 and J usage is TRBJ1-2, with D tentatively TRBD1 (6 bases). Trimming shortened V by 6 bases and J by 2 bases, and 13 bases separated the two germline ends. Germline CDR1 is MNHEY and CDR2 is SMNVEV (reference sequence). The CDR3 is 14 amino acids.

Worth noting for this clone: The sample holds other DNA sequences that translate to the same CDR3. This CDR3 reads CASSLEGLAGYNEQFF. The CDR3 DNA reads as TGCGCCAGCAGCTTGGAGGGACTAGCGGGTTACAATGAGCAGTTCTTC. The rearrangement joins TRBV5-1 to TRBJ2-1; 12 bases map to TRBD2. V lost 0 bases to trimming and J lost 4 bases; unmatched junction nucleotides: 2. Per the germline V gene, CDR1 is SGHRS and CDR2 is YFSETQ. The CDR3 has 16 residues.